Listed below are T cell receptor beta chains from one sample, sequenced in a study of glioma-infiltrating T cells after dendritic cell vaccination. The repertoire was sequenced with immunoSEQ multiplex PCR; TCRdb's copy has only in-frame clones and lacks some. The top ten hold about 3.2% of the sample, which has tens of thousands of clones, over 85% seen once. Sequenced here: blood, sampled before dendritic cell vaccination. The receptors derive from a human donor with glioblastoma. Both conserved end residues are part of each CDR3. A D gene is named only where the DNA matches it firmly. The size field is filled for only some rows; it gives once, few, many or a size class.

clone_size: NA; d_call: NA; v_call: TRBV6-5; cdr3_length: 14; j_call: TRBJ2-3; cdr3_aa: CASSYSLVVDTQYF; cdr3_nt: TGTGCCAGCAGTTACTCACTAGTTGTAGATACGCAGTATTTT
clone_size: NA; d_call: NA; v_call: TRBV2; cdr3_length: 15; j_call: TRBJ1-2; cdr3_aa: CASSELSGGLEGYTF; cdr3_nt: TGTGCCAGCAGTGAACTGTCAGGCGGGTTAGAAGGCTACACCTTC
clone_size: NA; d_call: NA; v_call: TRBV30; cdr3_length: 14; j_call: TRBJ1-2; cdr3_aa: CAWLPTGTVYGYTF; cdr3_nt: TGTGCCTGGCTCCCAACAGGGACGGTCTATGGCTACACCTTC
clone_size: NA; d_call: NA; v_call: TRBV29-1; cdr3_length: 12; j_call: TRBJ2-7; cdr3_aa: CSVVLGAREQYF; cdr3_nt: TGCAGCGTTGTGCTGGGGGCAAGGGAGCAGTACTTC
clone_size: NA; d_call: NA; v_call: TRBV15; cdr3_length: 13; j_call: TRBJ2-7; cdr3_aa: CATSRVLDREQYF; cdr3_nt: TGTGCCACCAGCAGAGTTCTCGATCGCGAGCAGTACTTC
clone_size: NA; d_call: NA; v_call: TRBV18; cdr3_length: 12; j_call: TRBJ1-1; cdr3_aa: CASSPLGPEAFF; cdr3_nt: TGTGCCAGCTCACCATTGGGCCCTGAAGCTTTCTTT
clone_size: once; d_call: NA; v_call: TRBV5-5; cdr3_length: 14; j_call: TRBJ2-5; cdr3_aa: CASNLGGMEETQYF; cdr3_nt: TGTGCCAGCAACCTGGGGGGAATGGAGGAGACCCAGTACTTC
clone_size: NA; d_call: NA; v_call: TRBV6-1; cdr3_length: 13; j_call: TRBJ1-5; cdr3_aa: CASQRDSNQPQHF; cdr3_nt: TGTGCCAGTCAGAGGGATAGCAATCAGCCCCAGCATTTT
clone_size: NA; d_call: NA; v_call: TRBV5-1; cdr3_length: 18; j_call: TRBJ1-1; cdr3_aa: CASSLAGWRGDMNTEAFF; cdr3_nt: TGCGCCAGCAGCTTGGCCGGTTGGAGGGGCGACATGAACACTGAAGCTTTCTTT
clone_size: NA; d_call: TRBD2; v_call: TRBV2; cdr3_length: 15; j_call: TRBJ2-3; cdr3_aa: CASSGSGGAADTQYF; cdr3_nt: TGTGCCAGCAGTGGAAGCGGGGGGGCCGCAGATACGCAGTATTTT
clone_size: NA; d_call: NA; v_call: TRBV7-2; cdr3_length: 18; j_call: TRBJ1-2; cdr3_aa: CASSLFGGAVGANYGYTF; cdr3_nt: TGTGCCAGCAGCTTATTCGGCGGGGCGGTCGGGGCTAACTATGGCTACACCTTC
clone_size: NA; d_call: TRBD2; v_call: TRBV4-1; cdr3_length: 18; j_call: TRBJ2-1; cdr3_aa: CASSLGTSGSGSYNEQFF; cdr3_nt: TGCGCCAGCAGCCTTGGGACTAGCGGGAGCGGCTCCTACAATGAGCAGTTCTTC
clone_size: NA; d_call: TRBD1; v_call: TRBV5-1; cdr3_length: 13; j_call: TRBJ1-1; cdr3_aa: CASSLEQGDEAFF; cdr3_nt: TGCGCCAGCAGCTTGGAGCAGGGGGATGAAGCTTTCTTT
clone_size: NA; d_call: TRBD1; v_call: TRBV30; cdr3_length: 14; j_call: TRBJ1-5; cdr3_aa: CAWGQGWSNQPQHF; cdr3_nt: TGTGCCTGGGGACAGGGCTGGAGCAATCAGCCCCAGCATTTT
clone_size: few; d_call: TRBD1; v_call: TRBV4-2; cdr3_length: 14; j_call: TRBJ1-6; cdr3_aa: CASSTGTGNSPLHF; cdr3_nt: TGTGCCAGCAGCACCGGGACAGGCAATTCACCCCTCCACTTT
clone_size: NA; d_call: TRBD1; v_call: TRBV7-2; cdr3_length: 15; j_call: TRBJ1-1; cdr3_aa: CASSLEQGAHTEAFF; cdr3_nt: TGTGCCAGCAGCTTAGAACAGGGGGCCCACACTGAAGCTTTCTTT
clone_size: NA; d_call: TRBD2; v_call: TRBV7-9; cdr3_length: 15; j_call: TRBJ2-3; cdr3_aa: CASSPGLAFTDTQYF; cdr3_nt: TGTGCCAGCAGTCCGGGACTAGCATTTACAGATACGCAGTATTTT
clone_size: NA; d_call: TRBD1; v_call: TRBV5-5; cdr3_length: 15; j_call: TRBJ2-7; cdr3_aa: CASSLAGTGVPRQYF; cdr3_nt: TGTGCCAGCAGCTTGGCGGGGACAGGGGTTCCCAGGCAGTACTTC
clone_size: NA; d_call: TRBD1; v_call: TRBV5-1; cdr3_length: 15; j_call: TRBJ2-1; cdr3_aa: CASSLGQGPKVEQFF; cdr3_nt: TGCGCCAGCAGCCTAGGACAGGGCCCTAAAGTCGAGCAGTTCTTC
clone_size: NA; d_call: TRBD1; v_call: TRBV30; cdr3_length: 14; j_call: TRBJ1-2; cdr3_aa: CAWSVQGADYGYTF; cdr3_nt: TGTGCCTGGAGTGTACAGGGGGCGGACTATGGCTACACCTTC
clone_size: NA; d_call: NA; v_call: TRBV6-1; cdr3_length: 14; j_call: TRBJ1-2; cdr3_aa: CASSEDRQTYGYTF; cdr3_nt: TGTGCCAGCAGTGAAGATCGACAGACCTATGGCTACACCTTC
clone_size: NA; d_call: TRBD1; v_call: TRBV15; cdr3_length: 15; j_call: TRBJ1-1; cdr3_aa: CATSRTGTANTEAFF; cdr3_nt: TGTGCCACCAGCAGAACCGGGACAGCGAACACTGAAGCTTTCTTT
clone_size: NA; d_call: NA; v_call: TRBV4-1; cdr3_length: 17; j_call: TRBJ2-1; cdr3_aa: CASSQGVGRGPYNEQFF; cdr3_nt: TGCGCCAGCAGCCAAGGCGTAGGGCGGGGGCCCTACAATGAGCAGTTCTTC
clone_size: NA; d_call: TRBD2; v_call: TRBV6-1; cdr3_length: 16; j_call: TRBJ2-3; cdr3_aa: CASSEEVAGRTDTQYF; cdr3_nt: TGTGCCAGCAGTGAAGAAGTAGCGGGACGCACAGATACGCAGTATTTT
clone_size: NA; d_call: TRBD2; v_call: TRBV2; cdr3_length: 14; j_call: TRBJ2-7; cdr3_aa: CASRPGEGQDRQYF; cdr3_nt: TGTGCCAGCAGGCCGGGGGAGGGCCAAGATAGACAGTACTTC
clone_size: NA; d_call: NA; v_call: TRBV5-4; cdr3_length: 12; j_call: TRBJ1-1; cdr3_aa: CASSRFEETAFF; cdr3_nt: TGTGCCAGCAGCAGGTTCGAGGAAACAGCTTTCTTT
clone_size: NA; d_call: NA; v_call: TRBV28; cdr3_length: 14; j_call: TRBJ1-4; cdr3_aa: CASSFGGRGEKLFF; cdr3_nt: TGTGCCAGCAGTTTCGGGGGGCGAGGTGAAAAACTGTTTTTT
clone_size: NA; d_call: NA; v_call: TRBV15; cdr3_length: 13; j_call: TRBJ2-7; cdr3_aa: CATSSGDSYEQYF; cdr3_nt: TGTGCCACCAGCAGCGGCGACAGCTACGAGCAGTACTTC
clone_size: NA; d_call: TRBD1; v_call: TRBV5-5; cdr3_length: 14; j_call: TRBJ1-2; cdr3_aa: CASSPGQDTYGYTF; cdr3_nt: TGTGCCAGCAGCCCAGGACAGGACACCTATGGCTACACCTTC
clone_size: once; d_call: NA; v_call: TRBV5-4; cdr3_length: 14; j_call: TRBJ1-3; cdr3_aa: CASSLDQFGPTIYF; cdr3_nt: TGTGCCAGCAGCTTGGATCAGTTTGGTCCCACCATATATTTT
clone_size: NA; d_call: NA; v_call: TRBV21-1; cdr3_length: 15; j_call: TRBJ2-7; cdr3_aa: CASSMPGGLLYEQYF; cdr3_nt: TGTGCCAGCAGCATGCCGGGGGGACTCCTCTACGAGCAGTACTTC
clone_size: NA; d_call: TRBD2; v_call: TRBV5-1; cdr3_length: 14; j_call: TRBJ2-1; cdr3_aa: CASRLLAGAVEQFF; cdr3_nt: TGCGCCAGCAGACTACTAGCGGGAGCGGTTGAGCAGTTCTTC
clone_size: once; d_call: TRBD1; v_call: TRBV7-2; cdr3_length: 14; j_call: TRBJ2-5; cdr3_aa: CASSRDRGPETQYF; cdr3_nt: TGTGCCAGCAGCCGAGACAGGGGGCCAGAGACCCAGTACTTC
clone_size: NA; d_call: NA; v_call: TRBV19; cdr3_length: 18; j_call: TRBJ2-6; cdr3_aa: CASSIQGHFRSGANVLTF; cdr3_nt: TGTGCCAGTAGTATCCAGGGCCATTTCAGATCTGGGGCCAACGTCCTGACTTTC
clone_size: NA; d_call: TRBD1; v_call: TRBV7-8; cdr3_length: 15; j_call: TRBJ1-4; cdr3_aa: CASSLTGRGIEKLFF; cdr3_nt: TGTGCCAGCAGCTTAACTGGCAGGGGGATAGAAAAACTGTTTTTT
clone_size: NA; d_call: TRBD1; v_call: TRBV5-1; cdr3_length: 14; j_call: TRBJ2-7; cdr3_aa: CASSFGQGNYEQYF; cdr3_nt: TGCGCCAGCAGCTTTGGACAGGGAAATTACGAGCAGTACTTC
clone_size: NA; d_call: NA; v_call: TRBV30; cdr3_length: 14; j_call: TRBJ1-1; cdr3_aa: CAWSGVTVQSEAFF; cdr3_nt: TGTGCCTGGAGTGGGGTGACAGTCCAATCTGAAGCTTTCTTT
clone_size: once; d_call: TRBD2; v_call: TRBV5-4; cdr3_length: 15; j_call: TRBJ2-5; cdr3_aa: CASSLLAAEGETQYF; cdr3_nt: TGTGCCAGCAGCCTACTAGCGGCGGAGGGGGAGACCCAGTACTTC
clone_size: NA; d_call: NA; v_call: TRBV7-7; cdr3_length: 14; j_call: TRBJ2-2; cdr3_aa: CASSPRPGTGELFF; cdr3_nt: TGTGCTAGCAGCCCCAGACCGGGCACCGGGGAGCTGTTTTTT
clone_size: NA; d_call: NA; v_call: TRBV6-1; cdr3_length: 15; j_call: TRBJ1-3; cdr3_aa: CASSLWAKLGNTIYF; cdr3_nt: TGTGCCAGCAGCCTATGGGCAAAACTGGGAAACACCATATATTTT